This T cell receptor (beta chain) was documented in a study of CD8 T cells in Susac syndrome. General study results and limits: It was acknowledged by the study that relatively few individuals were included in its TCR sequencing and HLA analysis.

Random-hexamer reverse transcription was applied to roughly 0.45 to 1 ug RNA. The amplification used immunoSEQ multiplex PCR on TCR beta CDR3; it spanned 54 Vbeta and 13 Jbeta. TCRdb analysed the immunoSEQ multiplex PCR reads with MiXCR anew, one entry per CDR3 protein. The sample shows about 300,000 distinct CDR3 sequences, around 85% of them seen only once. CDR3 length: 13 amino acids. Trimming stripped 5 bases from V and 4 bases from J, with 9 bases between. This clonotype was recorded only once. Its antigen is currently unknown. The authors carried out high-throughput sequencing of TCR beta. They applied it to CD8+ and CD4+ T cells obtained from blood.

The V and J genes are TRBV12-3 or TRBV12-4 and TRBJ2-1; D possibly corresponds to TRBD1 (5 bases). The TCR originated in a human donor with multiple sclerosis. Material for sequencing was CD8+ T cells from PBMCs. The CDR3 DNA reads TGTGCCAGCAGTCCGACAGAGTACAATGAGCAGTTCTTC. Residues: CASSPTEYNEQFF.